This is a list of T cell receptor beta chains from one sample in a study of T cell responses to AZD1222 COVID-19 vaccine. TCRdb keeps only in-frame clones here, not all; method: immunoSEQ multiplex PCR. Among around 120,000 clones listed, about 91% were seen once. Specimen: peripheral blood, collected on day 0 of AZD1222 vaccination. The origin of the receptors is an adult in good health. Both conserved end residues are part of each CDR3. The order of the fields is clone size, J gene, V gene, D gene, CDR3 protein, CDR3 DNA. A D gene is named only where the DNA matches it firmly. Where a row states a size, it is once, few, many or the class of an expanded clone; other rows omit it.

size: -; J: TRBJ2-2; V: TRBV10-3; D: -; CDR3: CAISVMQNTGELFF; DNA: TGTGCCATCAGTGTAATGCAGAACACCGGGGAGCTGTTTTTT
size: -; J: TRBJ2-3; V: TRBV7-2; D: -; CDR3: CASSPGPDTQYF; DNA: TGTGCCAGCAGCCCCGGTCCGGATACGCAGTATTTT
size: once; J: TRBJ2-7; V: TRBV7-8; D: -; CDR3: CASSLNGLSEQYF; DNA: TGTGCCAGCAGCTTAAACGGTCTCAGCGAGCAGTACTTC
size: -; J: TRBJ1-2; V: TRBV19; D: -; CDR3: CASSISPYGYTF; DNA: TGTGCCAGTAGTATCAGCCCCTATGGCTACACCTTC
size: -; J: TRBJ2-1; V: TRBV5-8; D: TRBD2; CDR3: CASSGLAEGSRFF; DNA: TGTGCCAGCAGCGGACTAGCGGAGGGGTCTCGGTTCTTC
size: -; J: TRBJ1-1; V: TRBV23-1; D: TRBD1; CDR3: CASSPSVQGANTEAFF; DNA: TGCGCCAGCAGTCCCTCCGTCCAGGGGGCGAACACTGAAGCTTTCTTT
size: few; J: TRBJ2-2; V: TRBV7-3; D: TRBD2; CDR3: CASSPGSGGTTGELFF; DNA: TGTGCCAGCAGCCCGGGGAGCGGGGGGACCACCGGGGAGCTGTTTTTT
size: -; J: TRBJ1-6; V: TRBV5-1; D: -; CDR3: CASSLTGNVENGPLHF; DNA: TGCGCCAGCAGCTTGACCGGCAACGTCGAAAATGGCCCCCTCCACTTT
size: -; J: TRBJ1-1; V: TRBV11-3; D: TRBD1; CDR3: CASSRDRANTEAFF; DNA: TGTGCCAGCAGTCGTGACAGGGCAAACACTGAAGCTTTCTTT
size: -; J: TRBJ2-7; V: TRBV7-9; D: -; CDR3: CASSYNRDPYEQYF; DNA: TGTGCCAGCAGCTATAACCGGGACCCTTACGAGCAGTACTTC
size: -; J: TRBJ2-5; V: TRBV5-6; D: TRBD2; CDR3: CASSLGGSGGETQYF; DNA: TGTGCCAGCAGCTTGGGGGGTAGCGGGGGCGAGACCCAGTACTTC
size: -; J: TRBJ2-1; V: TRBV7-3; D: TRBD2; CDR3: CASSRGTSGGNEQFF; DNA: TGTGCCAGCAGCCGCGGGACTAGCGGCGGCAATGAGCAGTTCTTC
size: -; J: TRBJ1-5; V: TRBV18; D: -; CDR3: CASSPGQHQPQHF; DNA: TGTGCCAGCTCACCGGGACAACATCAGCCCCAGCATTTT
size: -; J: TRBJ1-6; V: TRBV28; D: -; CDR3: CASNDRVNSPLHF; DNA: TGTGCCAGCAACGACCGGGTGAATTCACCCCTCCACTTT
size: -; J: TRBJ1-1; V: TRBV2; D: -; CDR3: CASSSDGNTEAFF; DNA: TGTGCCAGCAGCTCGGACGGAAACACTGAAGCTTTCTTT
size: -; J: TRBJ1-1; V: TRBV7-8; D: -; CDR3: CASTPNTANTEAFF; DNA: TGTGCCAGCACTCCCAACACTGCGAACACTGAAGCTTTCTTT
size: -; J: TRBJ1-5; V: TRBV19; D: TRBD1; CDR3: CASSRHQGAPKQPQHF; DNA: TGTGCCAGTAGTAGACATCAGGGGGCGCCTAAGCAGCCCCAGCATTTT
size: -; J: TRBJ1-5; V: TRBV7-9; D: TRBD1; CDR3: CASSPRGGNQPQHF; DNA: TGTGCCAGCAGCCCCAGGGGGGGCAATCAGCCCCAGCATTTT
size: -; J: TRBJ1-1; V: TRBV18; D: -; CDR3: CASSLGNLNTEAFF; DNA: TGTGCCAGCTCACTGGGGAATTTGAACACTGAAGCTTTCTTT
size: -; J: TRBJ1-5; V: TRBV19; D: -; CDR3: CASSDNSNQPQHF; DNA: TGTGCCAGTTCGGATAATAGCAATCAGCCCCAGCATTTT
size: -; J: TRBJ1-5; V: TRBV13; D: TRBD1; CDR3: CASSNTGDSNQPQHF; DNA: TGTGCCAGCAGTAATACAGGGGATAGCAATCAGCCCCAGCATTTT
size: -; J: TRBJ2-1; V: TRBV5-1; D: TRBD2; CDR3: CASSSLAGGQYEQFF; DNA: TGCGCCAGCAGCTCACTAGCGGGGGGGCAGTATGAGCAGTTCTTC
size: few; J: TRBJ2-1; V: TRBV19; D: TRBD2; CDR3: CASSQRGTSYNEQFF; DNA: TGTGCCAGTAGTCAGCGGGGTACGTCCTACAATGAGCAGTTCTTC
size: once; J: TRBJ1-2; V: TRBV20-1; D: -; CDR3: CSAGTNYGYTF; DNA: TGCAGTGCTGGGACAAACTATGGCTACACCTTC